The clone carrying this T cell receptor beta chain has a count of ten or more. TCRdb re-called the 5' RACE reads with MiXCR, one entry per CDR3 protein. Here the sample spans around 29,000 distinct CDR3 sequences, roughly 10% being singletons. This specimen comes from a study of spatial heterogeneity in lung cancer. Looking at the study overall: Available PBMC from follow-up, collected a median of approximately 25 months after resection, underwent sequencing.

Time point in this sample: blood at routine non-recurrence follow-up after resection. The sequenced material consisted of unsorted whole RNA from tumor, nontumor lung or frozen PBMC. Germline-derived CDR1 and CDR2 are SGHAT and FQNNGV. The V gene end was trimmed by 5 bases and the J gene end by 0 bases; junction bases not matched to a gene: 2. This CDR3 region has 15 residues. Material: PBMCs, obtained at follow-up. V usage is TRBV11-2 and J usage is TRBJ2-1; 9 positions agree with TRBD1. This receptor was obtained from a female donor with early-stage non-small cell lung cancer. The CDR3 spells CASSKQGASYNEQFF. The CDR3 DNA reads as TGTGCCAGCAGCAAACAGGGGGCCTCCTACAATGAGCAGTTCTTC.